Presented here are 21 T cell receptor beta chains from one specimen sequenced in a study of vaccination and CD4 T cells after COVID-19. No antigen has been assigned to these receptors. Cultured CD4+ T cells had their DNA profiled by the Oncomine TCR Beta short-read assay. Each CDR3 protein gets one entry after TCRdb re-called the PCR reads with MiXCR. The sample contains about 15,000 distinct CDR3 sequences, nearly 80% of which appear only once. Treatment here: approximately nine-day PBMC culture with coronavirus spike peptide pools or control peptides (ViraFEST assay). The material sequenced was CD4+ T cells from blood, cultured in vitro, taken after SARS-CoV-2 vaccination. Receptor source: a human donor who received a COVID-19 vaccine.

This clonotype was observed a handful of times. The chain has TRBV10-3 and TRBJ1-2; 8 nucleotides agree with TRBD1. CDR1 is ENHRY, CDR2 SYGVKD, per germline. This CDR3 region has 15 residues. With V trimmed by 8 bases and J by 7 bases, 15 bases remained unmatched. CDR3 residues: CAIGRTGQEGFGYTF. As DNA, the CDR3 is TGTGCCATCGGCCGGACGGGACAGGAGGGATTTGGCTACACCTTC.

J is TRBJ1-2 and V is TRBV6-1, with D possibly being TRBD1 (6 bases). V was cut by 6 bases and J by 0 bases, with 23 bases left in between. The CDR3 consists of 18 residues. Germline-derived CDR1 and CDR2 are MNHNS and SASEGT. CDR3 sequence reads: CASRRTAGQPTSNYGYTF. As DNA, the CDR3 is TGTGCCAGCAGGAGAACAGCTGGACAGCCAACTTCTAACTATGGCTACACCTTC.

The chain carries TRBV19 and TRBJ2-6; D may be TRBD1 or TRBD2 (5 bases each). Trimming took off 1 base at V and 1 base at J, with 11 bases between the two ends. CDR3 length: 17 residues. CDR1 and CDR2 from the germline V gene are LNHDA and SQIVND (reference sequence). The DNA for the CDR3 is TGTGCCAGTAGTATAGGTGGGGGAAGTTCTGGGGCCAACGTCCTGACTTTC. Amino acids: CASSIGGGSSGANVLTF.

Worth noting for this clonotype: One end of the junction fails to match germline, which may point to a read error. The chain is built from TRBV30 and TRBJ2-4; TRBD1 is a possible D gene (7 bases). The CDR3 runs 16 residues. The germline V gene encodes CDR1 GTSNPN and CDR2 SVGIG (reference sequence). CDR3 in DNA: TGTGCCCGGAGGGGGCCACGTATCAACTCCAAAAACATTCAGTACTTC. Translating gives CARRGPRINSKNIQYF. The whole variable domain, remainder taken from reference TRBV30 and TRBJ2-4, is SQTIHQWPATLVQPVGSPLSLECTVEGTSNPNLYWYRQAAGRGLQLLFYSVGIGQISSEVPQNLSASRPQDRQFILSSKKLLLSDSGFYLCARRGPRINSKNIQYFGAGTRLSVL.

The chain combines TRBV7-4 with TRBJ2-7, with 10 bases lining up with TRBD2. This CDR3 is 15 amino acids long. Germline V gene lookup returns CDR1 SGHVT and CDR2 SQSDAQ. Germline trimming cut 5 bases from V and 4 bases from J; bases unmatched to any gene: 8. CDR3 in amino acids: CASSGRASGGYEQYF. CDR3 DNA: TGTGCCAGCAGCGGACGGGCTAGCGGGGGTTACGAGCAGTACTTC.

A few counts support this clonotype. The chain combines TRBV30 with TRBJ1-1; tentative D call: TRBD1 (6 bases). This CDR3 is built from 13 residues. CDR1 and CDR2 (germline): GTSNPN, SVGIG (reference sequence). Trimming took off 5 bases at V and 1 base at J, with 11 bases between the two ends. As DNA, the CDR3 is TGTGCCTGGCGGAGGGGGAGGAACACTGAAGCTTTCTTT. It yields the protein CAWRRGRNTEAFF.

This chain connects TRBV19 to TRBJ1-1; possible D gene TRBD1, 5 bases. The CDR3 has 15 amino acids. V lost 4 bases and J 6 bases, leaving 18 bases between the germline ends. Germline V gene data show CDR1 as LNHDA and CDR2 as SQIVND (reference sequence). DNA of the CDR3: TGTGCCAGTAGTAAACCACAGGATAGGGGCTCTGAAGCTTTCTTT. It is translated as CASSKPQDRGSEAFF.

The chain couples TRBV12-3 or TRBV12-4 to TRBJ2-7; TRBD2 matches at 8 bases. Unmatched junction bases numbered 8, after V lost 2 bases and J lost 5 bases. This CDR3 region has 15 residues. CDR3 in amino acids: CASSLIVSGGNEQYF. Written as DNA, the CDR3 is TGTGCCAGCAGTTTAATAGTCTCGGGGGGGAACGAGCAGTACTTC.

The V call is TRBV6-4, the J call TRBJ2-2; D may be TRBD1 (6 bases). The V end was cut by 4 bases, the J end by 5 bases, with 11 bases between. The CDR3 loop spans 14 amino acids. The germline V gene has CDR1 MRHNA and CDR2 SNTAGT. This CDR3 is CASSAGQTTGELFF. CDR3 DNA: TGTGCCAGCAGTGCCGGACAGACTACCGGGGAGCTGTTTTTT.

The chain combines TRBV12-3 or TRBV12-4 with TRBJ2-7; unclear D gene. This CDR3 has 12 amino acids. V lost 1 base and J lost 6, with 7 bases in between. This CDR3 is CASSLDVREQYF. Here the CDR3 DNA reads TGTGCCAGCAGTTTAGACGTGCGCGAGCAGTACTTC.

V usage is TRBV2 and J usage is TRBJ2-3; D remains ambiguous. Germline-derived CDR1 and CDR2 are SNHLY and FYNNEI. Trimming pared 4 bases from V and 3 bases from J, leaving 11 bases between. CDR3 size: 14 residues. CDR3 protein: CASSALLRTDTQYF. The CDR3 coding sequence is TGTGCCAGCAGTGCCCTACTCAGGACAGATACGCAGTATTTT.

The chain carries TRBV6-1 and TRBJ2-5, with 12 positions matching TRBD2. Germline V gene lookup returns CDR1 MNHNS and CDR2 SASEGT. J lost 2 bases, V lost 6 bases, and 10 bases had no gene match. This CDR3 comprises 17 residues. The CDR3 protein is CASSRGLAGIIQETQYF. The CDR3 region has the DNA TGTGCCAGCAGCCGTGGACTAGCGGGGATAATACAAGAGACCCAGTACTTC.

This rearrangement joins TRBV7-9 to TRBJ1-3; TRBD1 is a possible D gene (6 bases). Germline V gives CDR1 SEHNR, CDR2 FQNEAQ (reference sequence). V was clipped by 5 bases and J by 2 bases, with 16 bases between them. This CDR3 comprises 16 residues. The CDR3 DNA follows: TGTGCCAGCAGCCTCCGCCGGCAGGGGACTGGAAACACCATATATTTT. This translates into CASSLRRQGTGNTIYF.

V usage is TRBV15 and J usage is TRBJ2-3; 9 bases line up with TRBD1. Unmatched junction bases numbered 4, after V lost 8 bases and J lost 1 base. The CDR3 loop spans 14 amino acids. Germline V gene lookup returns CDR1 LNHNV and CDR2 YYDKDF (reference sequence). This chain's CDR3 is CATSRDRGTDTQYF. For the CDR3, the DNA is TGTGCCACCTCTCGGGACAGGGGCACAGATACGCAGTATTTT. Looking up the rest from reference TRBV15 and TRBJ2-3 gives the full variable domain: DAMVIQNPRYQVTQFGKPVTLSCSQTLNHNVMYWYQQKSSQAPKLLFHYYDKDFNNEADTPDNFQSRRPNTSFCFLDIRSPGLGDTAMYLCATSRDRGTDTQYFGPGTRLTVL.

J is TRBJ1-5 and V is TRBV5-1; D is perhaps TRBD1 (6 bases). Germline V gives CDR1 SGHRS, CDR2 YFSETQ. This CDR3 has 16 amino acids. The V and J ends lost 0 bases and 1 base respectively, with 11 bases between them. CDR3 sequence reads: CASSLGTGLSNQPQHF. The CDR3 DNA reads as TGCGCCAGCAGCTTGGGCACAGGGCTCAGCAATCAGCCCCAGCATTTT. Full variable domain (outside the CDR3, taken from reference TRBV5-1 and TRBJ1-5): KAGVTQTPRYLIKTRGQQVTLSCSPISGHRSVSWYQQTPGQGLQFLFEYFSETQRNKGNFPGRFSGRQFSNSRSEMNVSTLELGDSALYLCASSLGTGLSNQPQHFGDGTRLSIL.

This clonotype was seen just once. The chain is built from TRBV18 and TRBJ1-2, with a tentative D call TRBD1 (5 bases). This CDR3 is 13 amino acids long. CDR1 and CDR2 (germline): KGHSH, LQKENI. V dropped 6 bases and J dropped 1 base, with 9 bases sitting between them. CDR3 residues: CASSQTVNYGYTF. CDR3 DNA sequence: TGTGCCAGCTCCCAGACAGTTAACTATGGCTACACCTTC.

This clonotype was observed a handful of times. The chain couples TRBV15 to TRBJ2-6; no definite D call. From germline, CDR1 is LNHNV and CDR2 YYDKDF (reference sequence). V lost 1 base and J lost 0, with 4 bases in between. The CDR3 consists of 15 residues. This CDR3 reads CATSRGGSGANVLTF. Here the CDR3 DNA reads TGTGCCACCAGCAGAGGTGGCTCTGGGGCCAACGTCCTGACTTTC.

This chain links TRBV24-1 with TRBJ1-5, with TRBD1 matching 7 bases. J lost 4 bases, V lost 5 bases, and 4 bases had no gene match. CDR3 length equals 14 residues. Germline V gene sequence: CDR1 KGHDR, CDR2 SFDVKD. The DNA of the CDR3 is TGTGCCACCAGTGGGGCAGGGGGAAATCAGCCCCAGCATTTT. It translates to CATSGAGGNQPQHF.

The chain couples TRBV20-1 to TRBJ1-6, with TRBD1 matching 7 bases. J gave up 8 bases and V 5 bases, and 6 bases lay outside the gene matches. Germline-derived CDR1 and CDR2 are DFQATT and SNEGSKA (reference sequence). The length of the CDR3 is 13 residues. CDR3 DNA: TGCAGTGCTGGGGAGGGGGCGTATTCACCCCTCCACTTT. It encodes CSAGEGAYSPLHF.

The gene calls are TRBV20-1 and TRBJ1-5, with no clear D. V was shortened by 3 bases and J by 0 bases, with 9 bases between the two germline ends. The CDR3 loop spans 14 amino acids. Germline CDR1 and CDR2: DFQATT and SNEGSKA (reference sequence). Here the CDR3 reads CSASLQHSNQPQHF. The CDR3 DNA sequence: TGCAGTGCTAGTCTGCAGCATAGCAATCAGCCCCAGCATTTT.

The V call is TRBV7-9, the J call TRBJ1-3, with a possible D match to TRBD1 (6 bases). Germline CDR1 SEHNR, CDR2 FQNEAQ (reference sequence). V was clipped by 5 bases and J by 3 bases, with 11 bases between them. The length of the CDR3 is 14 residues. CDR3: CASSPKGGGNTIYF. CDR3 nucleotides: TGTGCCAGCAGCCCAAAGGGGGGTGGAAACACCATATATTTT.